This T cell receptor beta chain is from a study of blood T cells in healthy people across ages. Points from the study as a whole: Not knowing donor CMV status may have confounded expanded clonotype changes. No conclusive comparison of naive versus antigen-experienced cells was possible with unsorted PBMCs. The recorded TCR beta diversity per million T cells decreased in a roughly linear manner with age.

On this clonotype: The antigen is not known.

Unmatched junction bases numbered 5, after V lost 4 bases and J lost 6 bases. The CDR3 covers 13 residues. Per the germline V gene, CDR1 is SQVTM and CDR2 is ANQGSEA. The use of a sample-barcoded 5' primer and a J-beta primer mix characterized a second PCR of roughly 6 to 11 cycles. All samples gave at least 2.5 million CDR3-containing paired-end reads. TCRdb processed the 5' RACE reads anew with MiXCR; each CDR3 protein has one entry. The profile shows fewer than 1.5 million distinct CDR3 sequences, roughly 40% of them singletons. The TCR was taken from a woman in her late teens or twenties in good health. The sequencing input was blood. The rearrangement uses TRBV29-1 and TRBJ2-2, with 7 bases identical to TRBD1. CDR3: CSVVRGGSGELFF. The CDR3 DNA reads as TGCAGCGTTGTCAGAGGGGGCTCCGGGGAGCTGTTTTTT.